This T cell receptor (beta chain) was sequenced during a study of post-analysis software for immune sequencing data (dated by TCRdb to the mid-2010s). A note on the overall study: The recorded disease courses included relapsing-remitting, secondary progressive and progressive-relapsing multiple sclerosis, and some patients had no subtype annotation. The multiple sclerosis patient repertoires were compared with 10 to 12 previously published healthy control repertoires from donors aged about 6 to 26 years. A subset of samples was prepared in parallel using single-end sample barcoding, then pooled and co-amplified after Illumina adapter ligation. The research as a whole found: Normalized Chao1 diversity was significantly lower in multiple sclerosis patients than controls, suggesting substantial peripheral T-cell clonal expansion. The multiple sclerosis patient group was slightly younger than the control group. Strong co-clustering of samples prepared in the same batch was shown by direct clustering with F measure, prompting a batch-effect correction. Roughly 5 TRBV segments, including TRBV5-6, TRBV5-1 and TRBV20-1, were significantly more frequent in patients than controls.

TCR beta repertoires were profiled from peripheral blood of 13 young patients with multiple sclerosis to demonstrate the VDJtools post-analysis software. Multiple sclerosis patients were children and adolescents aged roughly 6 to 17 years. This clonotype was found a few times. Its cognate antigen has yet to be identified. Per-nucleotide qualities are absent, and no much larger clonotype sits a single base away. Library creation used PCR. The listed sequencing device is Illumina HiSeq 2500. To reduce PCR and sequencing biases, unique molecular identifiers were built into the TCR beta cDNA libraries. Per 1 to 10 million input T cells, roughly 0.5 million cDNA molecules were obtained, such that each molecule approximated one T cell. The patient libraries were prepared and sequenced with the same protocol used for the earlier healthy control dataset. Samples belonging to the same batch were prepared together, multiplexed and sequenced on a shared HiSeq lane. For the original study's pipeline: Raw barcoded reads were processed with MIGEC, discarding single-read molecular identifier groups before consensus assembly and CDR3 extraction. Clonotype tables were post-analysed with VDJtools, normalizing diversity by down-sampling all datasets to the smallest sample size. Repertoire overlap clustering matched CDR3 amino acid but not nucleotide sequences to correct batch-related cross-sample contamination. TCRdb trimmed the raw reads at Q25, called clones with MiXCR and kept productive beta chains. Every distinct CDR3 protein forms one entry, paired with its most common genes and DNA. V and J calls and clone size were set by TCRdb, not the authors. Counted in this sample were roughly 670,000 distinct CDR3 sequences; approximately 59% of them appeared once. Of the sample, 11% is held by the ten largest clones.

The germline ends are 10 bases apart after V is trimmed by 4 bases and J by 2 bases. From the germline V gene, CDR1 is SGHDT and CDR2 is YYEEEE. The CDR3, cysteine through phenylalanine, is 14 amino acids long. Only CDR3 DNA is held: 42 bases, read in frame from base 1. The source material was blood. The sequence joins TRBV5-6 to TRBJ1-5; the D segment could be TRBD1, given 5 matching bases. The TCR was taken from a girl aged 2-10 years with multiple sclerosis. This receptor carries the CDR3 CASSTWGGNQPQHF. The sequenced DNA is TGTGCCAGCAGCACGTGGGGGGGCAATCAGCCCCAGCATTTT. Where the CDR3 stops, the reference TRBV5-6 and TRBJ1-5 genes take over; the full variable domain is DAGVTQSPTHLIKTRGQQVTLRCSPKSGHDTVSWYQQALGQGPQFIFQYYEEEERQRGNFPDRFSGHQFPNYSSELNVNALLLGDSALYLCASSTWGGNQPQHFGDGTRLSIL.